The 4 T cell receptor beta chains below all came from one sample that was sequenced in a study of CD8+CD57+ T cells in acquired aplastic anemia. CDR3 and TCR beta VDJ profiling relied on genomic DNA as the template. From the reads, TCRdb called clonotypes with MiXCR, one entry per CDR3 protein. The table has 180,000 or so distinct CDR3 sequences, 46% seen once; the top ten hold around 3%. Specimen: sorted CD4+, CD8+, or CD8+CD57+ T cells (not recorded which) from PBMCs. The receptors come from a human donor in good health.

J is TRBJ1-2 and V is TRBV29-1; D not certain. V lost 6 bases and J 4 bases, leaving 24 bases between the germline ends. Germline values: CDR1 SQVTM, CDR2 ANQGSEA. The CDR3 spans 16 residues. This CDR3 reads CSVDPSSQNVGYGYTF. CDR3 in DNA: TGCAGCGTGGATCCCTCGTCGCAAAACGTGGGCTATGGCTACACCTTC.

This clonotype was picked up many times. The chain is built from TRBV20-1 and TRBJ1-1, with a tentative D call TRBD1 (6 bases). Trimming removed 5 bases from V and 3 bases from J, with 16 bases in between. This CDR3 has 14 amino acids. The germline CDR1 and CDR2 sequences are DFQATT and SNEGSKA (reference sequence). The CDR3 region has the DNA TGCAGTGCTCCCTTGGAGGGGGGGCACACTGAAGCTTTCTTT. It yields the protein CSAPLEGGHTEAFF.

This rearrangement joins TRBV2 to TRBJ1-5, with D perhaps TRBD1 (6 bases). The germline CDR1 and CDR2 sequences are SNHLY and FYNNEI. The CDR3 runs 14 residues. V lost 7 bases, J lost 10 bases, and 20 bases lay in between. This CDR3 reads CASILDRGNRPQHF. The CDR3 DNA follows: TGTGCCAGCATCCTGGACAGAGGTAATCGTCCCCAGCATTTT. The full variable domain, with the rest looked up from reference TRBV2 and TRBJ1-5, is EPEVTQTPSHQVTQMGQEVILRCVPISNHLYFYWYRQILGQKVEFLVSFYNNEISEKSEIFDDQFSVERPDGSNFTLKIRSTKLEDSAMYFCASILDRGNRPQHFGDGTRLSIL.

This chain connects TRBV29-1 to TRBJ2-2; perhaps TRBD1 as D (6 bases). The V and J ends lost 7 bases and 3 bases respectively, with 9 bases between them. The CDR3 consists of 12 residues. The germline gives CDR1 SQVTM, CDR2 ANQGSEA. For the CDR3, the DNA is TGCAGCGGGACAGTTGACACCGGGGAGCTGTTTTTT. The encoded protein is CSGTVDTGELFF.